Detailed here is one T cell receptor beta chain. This sample stems from a study of blood T cells in healthy people across ages. V was clipped by 2 bases and J by 4 bases, with 12 bases between them. The CDR3 runs to 14 residues. Looked up from germline, CDR1 is MNHEY and CDR2 is SMNVEV (reference sequence). For the second PCR, which ran for about 7 to 12 cycles, a sample-barcoded 5' primer and a J-beta primer mix were used. TCRdb recomputed calls from the 5' RACE reads with MiXCR, one row per CDR3 protein. The sample includes some 1,000,000 distinct CDR3 sequences, 25% of them seen just once. Donors each provided roughly 11 milliliters of peripheral blood. These same data were also listed under a study on T cells of mothers and their children.

Sequences were obtained from blood. This chain joins TRBV27 and TRBJ2-7; D perhaps matches TRBD1 (6 bases). The receptor comes from a girl aged 2-10 years in good health. The CDR3 loop reads CASSLTGPGYEQYF. The DNA of the CDR3 is TGTGCCAGCAGTTTAACAGGGCCGGGGTACGAGCAGTACTTC.